One sample yielded the 23 T cell receptor beta chains listed below, sequenced in a study of cytomegalovirus exposure and HLA in healthy donors (TCRdb year 2017). Library preparation was by the immunoSEQ multiplex PCR assay. The multiplex PCR relied on a mix of 60 forward primers for TCR Vbeta segments and 13 reverse primers for TCR Jbeta segments. TCRdb retrieved this table from immuneACCESS and kept in-frame rearrangements only. Not all clones are present; in checked studies, unresolved V genes account for under half, and no reason is known for the remainder. This sample comprises 97,000 or so clones, about three quarters of them detected only once. The ten largest clones take up 1.4% of the sample. What was sequenced was PBMCs. The receptors derive from a man aged 35 to 55 in good health and CMV-seronegative.

The gene calls are TRBV6-1 and TRBJ1-1, with TRBD1 matching over 7 bases. The CDR3 has 11 amino acids. V lost 6 bases to trimming and J lost 11 bases; unmatched junction nucleotides: 6. Per germline, CDR1 MNHNS and CDR2 SASEGT. The CDR3 nucleotides read TGTGCCAGCAGCCTACAGGGGTGGGCTTTCTTT. This encodes CASSLQGWAFF.

The rearrangement links TRBV5-1 to TRBJ2-2; D ambiguous. Trimming stripped 4 bases from V and 2 bases from J, with 3 bases between. Germline CDR1 reads SGHRS; CDR2 reads YFSETQ. The CDR3 has 12 residues. This CDR3 is CASSPNTGELFF. The DNA of the CDR3 is TGCGCCAGCAGCCCTAACACCGGGGAGCTGTTTTTT.

This clone occurred once. The chain employs TRBV7-2 and TRBJ2-3; TRBD2 matches at 14 bases. The V gene end was trimmed by 5 bases and the J gene end by 1 base; junction bases not matched to a gene: 8. Germline-derived CDR1 and CDR2 are SGHTA and FQGNSA. This CDR3 region has 18 residues. CDR3 residues: CASSANGLAGGRTDTQYF. The DNA of the CDR3 is TGTGCCAGCAGCGCGAACGGACTAGCGGGGGGTCGCACAGATACGCAGTATTTT.

The CDR3 loop is CASSEFAGGQETQYF. The CDR3 DNA is TGCGCCAGCAGTGAGTTTGCGGGGGGCCAAGAGACCCAGTACTTC. The chain couples TRBV10-2 to TRBJ2-5; 8 positions match TRBD2. Trimming removed 1 base from V and 1 base from J; junction bases left unmatched: 2. CDR1 is WSHSY, CDR2 SAAADI, per germline. This CDR3 is 15 amino acids long.

This sequence joins TRBV5-4 and TRBJ2-6; TRBD2 is a possible D gene (6 bases). The V end was cut by 3 bases, the J end by 1 base, with 11 bases between. The CDR3 contains 16 residues. Germline V lookup: CDR1 SGHNT, CDR2 YYREEE (reference sequence). The CDR3 sequence is CASSSRLVSGANVLTF. The CDR3 nucleotides are TGTGCCAGCAGCTCCAGACTAGTTTCTGGGGCCAACGTCCTGACTTTC.

The rearrangement joins TRBV5-5 to TRBJ1-3; D remains unclear. This CDR3 contains 14 residues. V was clipped by 3 bases and J by 0 bases, with 7 bases between them. CDR1 and CDR2 from the germline V gene are SGHKS and YYEKEE (reference sequence). CDR3: CASSSLLSGNTIYF. CDR3 sequence (DNA): TGTGCCAGCAGCTCTCTTCTCTCTGGAAACACCATATATTTT.

CDR3 protein: CASSLHRGPCEQYF. In nucleotides, the CDR3 is TGTGCCAGCAGCTTACACAGGGGTCCTTGCGAGCAGTACTTC. The J gene is TRBJ2-5, the V gene TRBV7-9; 7 bases align to TRBD1. The DNA end is a closer match to TRBJ2-7, so the J assignment may be wrong. Germline CDR1 and CDR2: SEHNR and FQNEAQ (reference sequence). This CDR3 has 14 amino acids.

Note on this clone: The junction differs from germline at one of its ends, possibly a read error. Different DNA sequences within this sample yield the same CDR3. DNA of the CDR3: TGTGCCACGCTTAGCTCTGGGGCCAACGTCCTGACCTTC. It yields the protein CATLSSGANVLTF. V is TRBV15 and J is TRBJ2-6, with D perhaps matching TRBD1 (5 bases). The germline V gene encodes CDR1 LNHNV and CDR2 YYDKDF (reference sequence). There are 13 residues in the CDR3.

This clone was seen more than once but under ten times. This same CDR3 is encoded by further DNA sequences in the sample. The chain has TRBV5-1 and TRBJ1-1, with 8 bases fitting TRBD1. The CDR3 runs 14 residues. The J segment lost 1 base and the V segment lost 4 bases, leaving 3 bases of the junction unmatched. Germline CDR1 SGHRS, CDR2 YFSETQ. The CDR3 here is CASSPGQGNTEAFF. The CDR3 DNA reads TGCGCCAGCAGCCCTGGACAGGGGAACACTGAAGCTTTCTTT.

This clone was detected only a few times. CDR3 sequence reads: CASSPATGQVGEQYF. CDR3 coding DNA: TGTGCCAGCTCACCAGCAACGGGACAGGTGGGCGAGCAGTACTTC. The rearrangement uses TRBV18 and TRBJ2-7, with 8 bases matching TRBD1. J gave up 6 bases and V 2 bases, and 9 bases lay outside the gene matches. The CDR3 spans 15 residues. Germline V gene sequence: CDR1 KGHSH, CDR2 LQKENI.

This clone was observed a handful of times. The chain uses TRBV5-8 and TRBJ2-7; possibly TRBD1 for D (6 bases). Between the trimmed V and J ends, which lost 1 base and 6 bases, there was a span of 14 bases. There are 14 residues in the CDR3. CDR1 and CDR2 from the germline V gene are SGHTS and YDEGEE. CDR3 sequence (DNA): TGTGCCAGCAGCTTGAGACAGGCCCCGGGCGAGCAGTACTTC. Protein sequence: CASSLRQAPGEQYF.

The chain recombines TRBV9 with TRBJ2-2; D not resolved. CDR3 length equals 14 residues. V lost 3 bases and J lost 6, with 12 bases in between. CDR1 is SGDLS and CDR2 is YYNGEE in the germline V gene. The CDR3 coding sequence is TGTGCCAGCAGCGCCAGGATTGAACCCGGGGAGCTGTTTTTT. As protein: CASSARIEPGELFF.

The chain couples TRBV29-1 to TRBJ2-2; TRBD1 matches at 10 bases. With V trimmed by 6 bases and J by 4 bases, 11 bases remained unmatched. This CDR3 contains 16 residues. In germline, CDR1 is SQVTM, CDR2 ANQGSEA. This CDR3 reads CSVTAPGQGITGELFF. Written as DNA, the CDR3 is TGCAGCGTGACAGCCCCGGGACAGGGGATCACCGGGGAGCTGTTTTTT.

The chain employs TRBV5-1 and TRBJ1-2, with TRBD1 as a possible D gene (5 bases). The V and J ends lost 0 bases and 3 bases respectively, with 15 bases between them. This CDR3 has 16 residues. CDR1 is SGHRS, CDR2 YFSETQ, per germline. CDR3 sequence reads: CASSLGGTNHHYGYTF. The CDR3 DNA reads as TGCGCCAGCAGCTTGGGGGGCACCAACCACCACTATGGCTACACCTTC. The full variable domain, rest sourced from reference TRBV5-1 and TRBJ1-2, is KAGVTQTPRYLIKTRGQQVTLSCSPISGHRSVSWYQQTPGQGLQFLFEYFSETQRNKGNFPGRFSGRQFSNSRSEMNVSTLELGDSALYLCASSLGGTNHHYGYTFGSGTRLTVV.

This clone was detected only once. V usage is TRBV7-2 and J usage is TRBJ2-7; 8 nucleotides agree with TRBD1. J lost 0 bases, V lost 5 bases, and 9 bases had no gene match. Germline lookup yields CDR1 SGHTA and CDR2 FQGNSA. The CDR3 extends over 16 amino acids. The CDR3 nucleotides read TGTGCCAGCAGCCGTAGGACAGGGAGCCCCTCCTACGAGCAGTACTTC. It encodes CASSRRTGSPSYEQYF.

This clone was counted a few times. This chain connects TRBV6-4 to TRBJ1-6; maybe TRBD1 (5 bases). There are 14 residues in the CDR3. Trimming shortened V by 4 bases and J by 12 bases, and 16 bases separated the two germline ends. Germline V gene sequence: CDR1 MRHNA, CDR2 SNTAGT. CDR3 sequence: CASSVETDALPLHF. For the CDR3, the DNA is TGTGCCAGCAGTGTTGAGACAGATGCGTTACCCCTCCACTTT.

The CDR3 is CASPAGAGELFF. The CDR3 DNA reads as TGTGCCAGCCCGGCCGGGGCCGGGGAGCTGTTTTTT. This sequence joins TRBV7-9 and TRBJ2-2; tentative D call: TRBD2 (5 bases). Germline V CDR1 and CDR2: SEHNR, FQNEAQ (reference sequence). V was clipped by 8 bases and J by 6 bases, with 10 bases between them. The CDR3 length is 12 residues.

This clone was counted only a few times. The rearrangement joins TRBV5-6 to TRBJ2-2; D is unclear. The CDR3 spans 12 residues. V lost 4 bases to trimming and J lost 6 bases, with 7 bases between them. Germline V gives CDR1 SGHDT, CDR2 YYEEEE. CDR3 coding DNA: TGTGCCAGCAGCCACACGTCCGGGGAGCTGTTTTTT. This sequence encodes CASSHTSGELFF.

The V and J genes are TRBV13 and TRBJ2-3, with 9 nucleotides matching TRBD2. J lost 2 bases, V lost 0 bases, and 3 bases had no gene match. The CDR3 runs 16 residues. From germline, CDR1 is PRHDT and CDR2 FYEKMQ (reference sequence). CDR3 DNA: TGTGCCAGCAGCTTAGGGACTAGCGGAGACACAGATACGCAGTATTTT. Its protein product is CASSLGTSGDTDTQYF.

The chain carries TRBV5-1 and TRBJ2-7, with 9 bases that match TRBD1. The CDR3 runs to 17 residues. In germline, CDR1 is SGHRS, CDR2 YFSETQ. The junction had 13 bases not matched to a gene; V was cut back by 4 bases and J by 2 bases. The CDR3 here is CASSLGQGGLGTYEQYF. Written as DNA, the CDR3 is TGCGCCAGCAGCCTGGGACAGGGTGGGTTGGGGACCTACGAGCAGTACTTC.

The CDR3 spells CASSETGERNTIYF. CDR3 in DNA: TGTGCCAGCAGTGAGACAGGGGAAAGAAACACCATATATTTT. The gene calls are TRBV6-1 and TRBJ1-3; 8 bases are shared with TRBD1. Germline CDR1 reads MNHNS; CDR2 reads SASEGT. Trimming at V came to 3 bases and at J to 5 bases, leaving 3 bases not matched to a gene. There are 14 residues in the CDR3.

This chain joins TRBV5-1 and TRBJ1-5; the D is unclear. CDR1 and CDR2 (germline): SGHRS, YFSETQ. Trimming removed 2 bases at V and 5 bases at J, with 8 bases between. The CDR3 extends over 13 amino acids. The CDR3 nucleotides read TGCGCCAGCAGCTTTTCAGTGGATCAGCCCCAGCATTTT. Protein product: CASSFSVDQPQHF.

V gene TRBV30 combines with J gene TRBJ1-1; TRBD1 matches at 8 bases. Looked up from germline, CDR1 is GTSNPN and CDR2 is SVGIG (reference sequence). J was trimmed by 5 bases and V by 4 bases; bases with no gene match: 9. This CDR3 has 14 residues. The CDR3 reads CAWKMDRVGTEAFF. The CDR3, as DNA: TGTGCCTGGAAAATGGACAGGGTAGGTACTGAAGCTTTCTTT.